The 28 T cell receptor beta chains reported below all come from one sample, sequenced in a study of technical replicates of blood from several donors. Sequenced by immunoSEQ multiplex PCR; TCRdb stores in-frame clones only, minus some. The repertoire holds about 99,000 clones, with 95% as singletons. Sequencing input: T cells isolated from PBMCs. The source of these receptors is a human donor in good health.

The gene calls are TRBV28 and TRBJ1-1; D is possibly TRBD1 (6 bases). This CDR3 contains 14 residues. Trimming took off 11 bases at V and 3 bases at J, with 19 bases between the two ends. CDR1 is MDHEN, CDR2 SYDVKM, per germline. The CDR3: CASLGGPVDTEAFF. The CDR3 DNA reads as TGTGCCTCCCTGGGGGGGCCAGTAGACACTGAAGCTTTCTTT.

This sequence joins TRBV7-2 and TRBJ1-2; 8 nucleotides line up with TRBD1. Germline-derived CDR1 and CDR2 are SGHTA and FQGNSA. The CDR3 runs 14 residues. V gave up 5 bases and J gave up 5 bases; unmatched junction bases: 7. The DNA of the CDR3 is TGTGCCAGCAGCCTGCCGGGACAGGAGTATGGCTACACCTTC. As protein: CASSLPGQEYGYTF. The whole variable domain, remainder taken from reference TRBV7-2 and TRBJ1-2, is GAGVSQSPSNKVTEKGKDVELRCDPISGHTALYWYRQSLGQGLEFLIYFQGNSAPDKSGLPSDRFSAERTGGSVSTLTIQRTQQEDSAVYLCASSLPGQEYGYTFGSGTRLTVV.

The V gene is TRBV2, the J gene TRBJ1-1; 9 bases align to TRBD1. CDR3 length equals 13 residues. With 6 bases clipped from V and 5 bases from J, the junction kept 4 bases outside the gene matches. Per the germline V gene, CDR1 is SNHLY and CDR2 is FYNNEI. The CDR3 is CASSPDRGTEAFF. CDR3 nucleotide sequence: TGTGCCAGCAGCCCGGACAGGGGAACTGAAGCTTTCTTT. The full variable domain, rest sourced from reference TRBV2 and TRBJ1-1, is EPEVTQTPSHQVTQMGQEVILRCVPISNHLYFYWYRQILGQKVEFLVSFYNNEISEKSEIFDDQFSVERPDGSNFTLKIRSTKLEDSAMYFCASSPDRGTEAFFGQGTRLTVV.

This chain uses TRBV7-9 with TRBJ1-1; possible D gene TRBD1, 5 bases. Germline V lookup: CDR1 SEHNR, CDR2 FQNEAQ (reference sequence). Trimming pared 3 bases from V and 1 base from J, leaving 9 bases between. This CDR3 has 14 amino acids. CDR3 sequence: CASSFTQGNTEAFF. CDR3 sequence (DNA): TGTGCCAGCAGCTTTACCCAGGGGAACACTGAAGCTTTCTTT.

This chain uses TRBV27 with TRBJ1-2, with D maybe TRBD1 (6 bases). Trimming stripped 5 bases from V and 2 bases from J, with 9 bases between. From germline, CDR1 is MNHEY and CDR2 SMNVEV (reference sequence). The CDR3 loop spans 13 amino acids. The CDR3 DNA reads as TGTGCCAGCAGTGCTCAGGGGAACTATGGCTACACCTTC. Residues: CASSAQGNYGYTF.

The chain uses TRBV7-3 and TRBJ2-1; 13 bases are a match to TRBD2. Germline CDR1 reads SGHTA; CDR2 reads FQGTGA. J gave up 5 bases and V 6 bases, and 4 bases lay outside the gene matches. The CDR3 spans 15 residues. CDR3 residues: CASRQLAGGDNEQFF. The DNA for the CDR3 is TGTGCCAGCAGACAACTAGCGGGGGGGGACAATGAGCAGTTCTTC.

The chain links TRBV9 to TRBJ2-2; D not certain. This CDR3 contains 15 residues. Germline CDR1 reads SGDLS; CDR2 reads YYNGEE. V was shortened by 3 bases and J by 3 bases, with 12 bases between the two germline ends. The CDR3 sequence: CASSGNERYTGELFF. The CDR3 DNA sequence: TGTGCCAGCAGCGGAAACGAGCGTTACACCGGGGAGCTGTTTTTT.

The V call is TRBV10-3, the J call TRBJ2-3; D not resolved. Germline values: CDR1 ENHRY, CDR2 SYGVKD. The CDR3 totals 12 residues. Trimming shortened V by 5 bases and J by 0 bases, and 3 bases separated the two germline ends. CDR3 residues: CAISSSTDTQYF. The CDR3 region has the DNA TGTGCCATCAGTTCGAGCACAGATACGCAGTATTTT.

Here the CDR3 DNA reads TGTGCCAGCAGCTCCGGACAGGGCACCTACGAGCAGTACTTC. Translating gives CASSSGQGTYEQYF. V gene TRBV11-2 combines with J gene TRBJ2-7; 8 bases fit TRBD1. The trim removed 4 bases at V and 2 bases at J, leaving 4 bases unmatched. The CDR3 extends over 14 amino acids. Per the germline V gene, CDR1 is SGHAT and CDR2 is FQNNGV.

This clone appeared a single time. This chain connects TRBV28 to TRBJ2-7; 7 bases match TRBD2. The CDR3 spans 15 residues. J was trimmed by 0 bases and V by 4 bases; bases with no gene match: 6. Germline assignment: CDR1 MDHEN and CDR2 SYDVKM. CDR3 protein: CASSSSSGDSYEQYF. CDR3 coding DNA: TGTGCCAGCAGTTCATCTAGCGGAGACTCCTACGAGCAGTACTTC.

This sequence joins TRBV9 and TRBJ1-2; D is possibly TRBD1 (5 bases). In germline, CDR1 is SGDLS, CDR2 YYNGEE. The length of the CDR3 is 11 residues. Trimming left V 3 bases short and J 8 bases short, with 8 bases between. The CDR3 loop is CASSARGGYTF. In nucleotides, the CDR3 is TGTGCCAGCAGCGCACGGGGGGGCTACACCTTC.

This chain uses TRBV11-2 with TRBJ2-2, with D perhaps matching TRBD1 (5 bases). The CDR3 spans 13 residues. The germline V gene has CDR1 SGHAT and CDR2 FQNNGV. The V end lost 4 bases, the J end lost 7 bases, and 10 bases lay between the germline ends. The chain's CDR3 is CASSSRGIGELFF. The CDR3 coding sequence is TGTGCCAGCAGCTCAAGGGGTATCGGGGAGCTGTTTTTT.

This clone was seen once. This rearrangement joins TRBV2 to TRBJ1-1; D unclear. CDR1 and CDR2 from the germline V gene are SNHLY and FYNNEI. V lost 6 bases to trimming and J lost 0 bases, with 11 bases between them. This CDR3 is 14 amino acids long. The CDR3 region has the DNA TGTGCCAGCAGCTGGGCAGCCCTGAACACTGAAGCTTTCTTT. Protein: CASSWAALNTEAFF. The whole variable domain, filled in from reference TRBV2 and TRBJ1-1, reads EPEVTQTPSHQVTQMGQEVILRCVPISNHLYFYWYRQILGQKVEFLVSFYNNEISEKSEIFDDQFSVERPDGSNFTLKIRSTKLEDSAMYFCASSWAALNTEAFFGQGTRLTVV.

The chain employs TRBV18 and TRBJ1-1, with 7 nucleotides matching TRBD1. The CDR3 is 14 residues long. V gave up 4 bases and J gave up 3 bases; unmatched junction bases: 5. The germline CDR1 and CDR2 sequences are KGHSH and LQKENI. This CDR3 is CASSQGAYDTEAFF. CDR3 in DNA: TGTGCCAGCTCACAGGGGGCGTACGACACTGAAGCTTTCTTT.

V and J are TRBV9 and TRBJ2-7; perhaps TRBD1 as D (7 bases). CDR1 SGDLS and CDR2 YYNGEE come from the germline V gene. CDR3 length: 15 residues. Trimming took off 4 bases at V and 7 bases at J, with 21 bases between the two ends. CDR3 coding DNA: TGTGCCAGCAGCCCCTCCCCGGAGGGGGCGCGTGAGCAGTACTTC. It yields the protein CASSPSPEGAREQYF.

V is TRBV4-2 and J is TRBJ2-7, with D unresolved. Per the germline V gene, CDR1 is LGHNA and CDR2 is YNFKEQ. V was cut by 4 bases and J by 5 bases, with 9 bases left in between. The CDR3 has 12 amino acids. CDR3 DNA: TGTGCCAGCAGCCCGGCAGGCCACGAGCAGTACTTC. Amino acid sequence: CASSPAGHEQYF.

The J gene is TRBJ1-4, the V gene TRBV28; 7 nucleotides agree with TRBD1. This CDR3 is built from 15 residues. With 4 bases clipped from V and 8 bases from J, the junction kept 10 bases outside the gene matches. Germline values: CDR1 MDHEN, CDR2 SYDVKM. CDR3 amino acids: CASSSRRGVGEKLFF. The CDR3 nucleotides read TGTGCCAGCAGTTCACGCAGGGGGGTAGGAGAAAAACTGTTTTTT. Combining the CDR3 with reference TRBV28 and TRBJ1-4 gives the whole variable domain DVKVTQSSRYLVKRTGEKVFLECVQDMDHENMFWYRQDPGLGLRLIYFSYDVKMKEKGDIPEGYSVSREKKERFSLILESASTNQTSMYLCASSSRRGVGEKLFFGSGTQLSVL.

The V and J genes are TRBV7-3 and TRBJ1-1; D is possibly TRBD1 (5 bases). The CDR3 totals 14 residues. CDR1 SGHTA and CDR2 FQGTGA come from the germline V gene. Between the trimmed V and J ends, which lost 3 bases and 3 bases, there was a span of 11 bases. The CDR3, as DNA: TGTGCCAGCAGCTTCACCCCGGGGGACACTGAAGCTTTCTTT. It is translated as CASSFTPGDTEAFF.

The chain joins TRBV19 to TRBJ2-5; no definite D call. Germline V gene lookup returns CDR1 LNHDA and CDR2 SQIVND (reference sequence). Trimming removed 3 bases at V and 2 bases at J, with 13 bases between. The CDR3 contains 15 residues. As DNA, the CDR3 is TGTGCCAGTAGTATCTTCGCAGGTATACAAGAGACCCAGTACTTC. It is translated as CASSIFAGIQETQYF. The complete variable domain, with remaining parts taken from reference TRBV19 and TRBJ2-5, reads DGGITQSPKYLFRKEGQNVTLSCEQNLNHDAMYWYRQDPGQGLRLIYYSQIVNDFQKGDIAEGYSVSREKKESFPLTVTSAQKNPTAFYLCASSIFAGIQETQYFGPGTRLLVL.

This clone was seen a single time. The rearrangement links TRBV6-1 to TRBJ1-5, with D uncertain. CDR1 MNHNS and CDR2 SASEGT come from the germline V gene. V was trimmed by 2 bases and J by 4 bases, leaving 15 bases between them. This CDR3 comprises 16 residues. The CDR3 DNA sequence: TGTGCCAGCAGTGAAAGGCGGAGGGTCTTAAATCAGCCCCAGCATTTT. Encoded protein: CASSERRRVLNQPQHF.

This clone was recorded only once. This rearrangement joins TRBV6-1 to TRBJ2-7; D is unresolved. Germline values: CDR1 MNHNS, CDR2 SASEGT. The length of the CDR3 is 12 residues. V was cut by 3 bases and J by 3 bases, with 6 bases left in between. CDR3 in DNA: TGTGCCAGCAGTGAGCACAGCTACGAGCAGTACTTC. Protein: CASSEHSYEQYF.

This clone has more than one count but fewer than ten. This rearrangement joins TRBV6-5 to TRBJ1-2; D may be TRBD1 (6 bases). V gave up 6 bases and J gave up 4 bases, with 15 bases separating them. CDR3 length: 14 amino acids. The germline gives CDR1 MNHEY, CDR2 SVGAGI. The CDR3 coding sequence is TGTGCCAGCAGGCTACAGGGATTTGGCTATGGCTACACCTTC. This sequence encodes CASRLQGFGYGYTF.

CDR3 DNA sequence: TGTGCCAGCAGCCACGGGGGGCCCTACAATGAGCAGTTCTTC. Protein sequence: CASSHGGPYNEQFF. V and J are TRBV14 and TRBJ2-1; D might be TRBD2 (7 bases). This CDR3 contains 14 residues. Germline-derived CDR1 and CDR2 are SGHDN and FVKESK. Deletions cut 3 bases from V and 2 bases from J, with 8 bases between.

This sequence joins TRBV5-8 and TRBJ1-5; 9 positions agree with TRBD1. Germline assignment: CDR1 SGHTS and CDR2 YDEGEE. This CDR3 region has 15 residues. Unmatched junction bases numbered 7, after V lost 4 bases and J lost 5 bases. CDR3: CASSPRDRVYQPQHF. For the CDR3, the DNA is TGTGCCAGCAGCCCCCGGGACAGGGTATATCAGCCCCAGCATTTT.

This chain connects TRBV19 to TRBJ2-1; no firm D call. Germline CDR1 LNHDA, CDR2 SQIVND (reference sequence). V was shortened by 7 bases and J by 4 bases, with 29 bases between the two germline ends. CDR3 length: 19 amino acids. CDR3 sequence: CASTPRSSPSETLYNEQFF. The DNA of the CDR3 is TGTGCCAGTACCCCGAGGAGTAGCCCGTCGGAAACCCTTTACAATGAGCAGTTCTTC.

The CDR3 protein is CASSDGQGSYEQYF. The CDR3 DNA sequence: TGTGCCAGCAGTGATGGGCAGGGATCCTACGAGCAGTACTTC. The V gene is TRBV2, the J gene TRBJ2-7, with D possibly being TRBD1 (5 bases). The CDR3 spans 14 residues. Germline assignment: CDR1 SNHLY and CDR2 FYNNEI. V was pared by 3 bases and J by 1 base, with 10 bases between.

This clone turned up a few times. The genes are TRBV6-5 and TRBJ2-2, with D hard to call. The V gene's germline CDR1 is MNHEY and CDR2 SVGAGI. The CDR3 totals 14 residues. V shed 8 bases and J shed 0 bases, with 10 bases lying between them. CDR3 sequence reads: CASARKSNTGELFF. The CDR3 bases are TGTGCCAGCGCGAGAAAGTCGAACACCGGGGAGCTGTTTTTT.

The chain's CDR3 is CASRAGGARTGELFF. The CDR3 DNA reads TGTGCCAGCCGGGCCGGGGGGGCGCGGACCGGGGAGCTGTTTTTT. The gene calls are TRBV5-4 and TRBJ2-2; 8 bases agree with TRBD2. Germline CDR1 and CDR2: SGHNT and YYREEE (reference sequence). The trim removed 7 bases at V and 5 bases at J, leaving 10 bases unmatched. This CDR3 spans 15 amino acids. The variable domain in full, with the rest retrieved from reference TRBV5-4 and TRBJ2-2, is ETGVTQSPTHLIKTRGQQVTLRCSSQSGHNTVSWYQQALGQGPQFIFQYYREEENGRGNFPPRFSGLQFPNYSSELNVNALELDDSALYLCASRAGGARTGELFFGEGSRLTVL.